Below are 3 T cell receptor beta chains sequenced from a single sample in a study of regulatory T cells in long-lasting Graves disease. Library construction for TCR beta used iRepertoire HTBI primers and Arm-PCR of CDR3 regions. TCRdb analysed the multiplex PCR reads with MiXCR anew, one entry per CDR3 protein. The sample lists hundreds of thousands of distinct CDR3 sequences, 20% to 25% occurring once. Specified time point: persistent/refractory GD, antithyroid drugs over 5 years with positive TRAb. PBMC RNA was the source of the TCR library. The sequenced sample was peripheral blood mononuclear cells (PBMCs), obtained when the disease was refractory, from a patient treated with antithyroid drugs. These receptors came from a female donor with Graves disease.

This clonotype was detected ten times or more. The chain is built from TRBV11-2 and TRBJ2-6, with unresolved D. This CDR3 has 16 residues. Germline V lookup: CDR1 SGHAT, CDR2 FQNNGV. V was shortened by 4 bases and J by 0 bases, with 10 bases between the two germline ends. The CDR3 loop reads CASSSTVLSGANVLTF. CDR3 bases: TGTGCCAGCAGCTCCACGGTCCTCTCTGGGGCCAACGTCCTGACTTTC.

Comment on this clonotype: Since a much larger clone is just one base distant, this may be a read error. The chain uses TRBV6-1 and TRBJ1-5; D possibly corresponds to TRBD1 (6 bases). The CDR3 consists of 14 residues. Germline V gene data show CDR1 as MNHNS and CDR2 as SASEGT. In nucleotides, the CDR3 is TGTGCCAGCAGAGTTCCGGGACACGAGGAGCCCCGGCATTTT. Protein sequence: CASRVPGHEEPRHF.

The rearrangement joins TRBV5-1 to TRBJ2-7, with 10 bases matching TRBD1. V shed 5 bases and J 4 bases; nucleotides not matched to a gene: 9. In germline, CDR1 is SGHRS, CDR2 YFSETQ. The CDR3 loop spans 15 amino acids. The CDR3 loop reads CASRIDRGPSYEQYF. CDR3 coding DNA: TGCGCCAGCAGGATCGACAGGGGGCCTTCGTACGAGCAGTACTTC.